A single sample gave rise to the 15 T cell receptor beta chains below, sequenced in a study of CD8+ T cells in alopecia areata. Sequencing used cDNA as its template, made by extracting RNA and reverse transcribing it. Libraries were prepared by immunoSEQ multiplex PCR; TCRdb keeps only in-frame clonotypes and omits some of them. The sample yields around 160,000 clones, about 89% seen once. The sequencing here drew on CD8+ T cells sorted from blood, taken at week 0. These receptors were collected from a human donor with alopecia areata.

The rearrangement links TRBV4-1 to TRBJ2-6; 11 nucleotides agree with TRBD1. The V segment lost 5 bases and the J segment 4 bases; nucleotides outside the gene matches: 10. This CDR3 has 18 amino acids. Per the germline V gene, CDR1 is MGHRA and CDR2 is YSYEKL. Written as DNA, the CDR3 is TGCGCCAGCAGCTCTGCAAGGACAGGGGGCTCCGGGGCCAACGTCCTGACTTTC. Encoded protein: CASSSARTGGSGANVLTF.

The chain uses TRBV30 and TRBJ2-7; D call uncertain. The ends were cut back, 3 bases at V and 0 bases at J, with 9 bases in the middle. The CDR3 covers 13 residues. In germline, CDR1 is GTSNPN, CDR2 SVGIG (reference sequence). DNA for the CDR3: TGTGCCTGGAGCCTTGATAGCTCCTACGAGCAGTACTTC. Translation gives CAWSLDSSYEQYF. The full variable domain, with the rest looked up from reference TRBV30 and TRBJ2-7, is SQTIHQWPATLVQPVGSPLSLECTVEGTSNPNLYWYRQAAGRGLQLLFYSVGIGQISSEVPQNLSASRPQDRQFILSSKKLLLSDSGFYLCAWSLDSSYEQYFGPGTRLTVT.

The rearrangement uses TRBV30 and TRBJ2-5, with 8 bases that match TRBD1. The CDR3 loop spans 15 amino acids. Unmatched junction bases numbered 8, after V lost 0 bases and J lost 5 bases. From germline, CDR1 is GTSNPN and CDR2 SVGIG (reference sequence). CDR3 coding DNA: TGTGCCTGGAGTGTCGCAGGGGGCCCCGGGGAGACCCAGTACTTC. It specifies CAWSVAGGPGETQYF.

This sequence joins TRBV5-4 and TRBJ2-7, with TRBD2 identical over 13 bases. The junction had 1 base not matched to a gene; V was cut back by 2 bases and J by 2 bases. The CDR3 spans 15 residues. Germline-derived CDR1 and CDR2 are SGHNT and YYREEE (reference sequence). In nucleotides, the CDR3 is TGTGCCAGCAGCTTTGGGACTAGCGGGACCTACGAGCAGTACTTC. This sequence encodes CASSFGTSGTYEQYF. The whole variable domain, remainder taken from reference TRBV5-4 and TRBJ2-7, is ETGVTQSPTHLIKTRGQQVTLRCSSQSGHNTVSWYQQALGQGPQFIFQYYREEENGRGNFPPRFSGLQFPNYSSELNVNALELDDSALYLCASSFGTSGTYEQYFGPGTRLTVT.

J is TRBJ2-1 and V is TRBV5-1; TRBD2 matches at 8 bases. Germline CDR1 is SGHRS and CDR2 is YFSETQ. V lost 0 bases, J lost 4 bases, and 3 bases stayed unmatched. This CDR3 comprises 15 residues. CDR3 in DNA: TGCGCCAGCAGCTTGGGAGGCGGGGGGTACAATGAGCAGTTCTTC. It translates to CASSLGGGGYNEQFF. Full variable domain (outside the CDR3, taken from reference TRBV5-1 and TRBJ2-1): KAGVTQTPRYLIKTRGQQVTLSCSPISGHRSVSWYQQTPGQGLQFLFEYFSETQRNKGNFPGRFSGRQFSNSRSEMNVSTLELGDSALYLCASSLGGGGYNEQFFGPGTRLTVL.

This chain links TRBV2 with TRBJ2-7, with no clear D. CDR1 SNHLY and CDR2 FYNNEI come from the germline V gene. The CDR3 extends over 13 amino acids. V lost 7 bases and J lost 0, with 10 bases in between. In DNA form, the CDR3 reads TGTGCCAGCATAGCTCAATCCTCCTACGAGCAGTACTTC. It is translated as CASIAQSSYEQYF. Using reference TRBV2 and TRBJ2-7 for the parts outside the CDR3, the full variable domain is EPEVTQTPSHQVTQMGQEVILRCVPISNHLYFYWYRQILGQKVEFLVSFYNNEISEKSEIFDDQFSVERPDGSNFTLKIRSTKLEDSAMYFCASIAQSSYEQYFGPGTRLTVT.

The chain recombines TRBV7-9 with TRBJ2-5; TRBD1 aligns across 11 bases. The CDR3 is 15 amino acids. Trimming took 5 bases from V and 5 from J; bases not matched to a gene: 7. Per the germline V gene, CDR1 is SEHNR and CDR2 is FQNEAQ (reference sequence). CDR3 DNA: TGTGCCAGCAGCCTACGGACAGGGGGCTGGGAGACCCAGTACTTC. Its translation is CASSLRTGGWETQYF.

The V and J genes are TRBV6-5 and TRBJ2-1, with TRBD2 matching 12 bases. Germline trimming cut 4 bases from V and 4 bases from J; bases unmatched to any gene: 2. The CDR3 has 15 amino acids. The germline V gene has CDR1 MNHEY and CDR2 SVGAGI. The CDR3 DNA reads as TGTGCCAGCAGTTCTCTAGCGGGAGGGTACAATGAGCAGTTCTTC. This translates into CASSSLAGGYNEQFF.

The chain combines TRBV27 with TRBJ1-2, with D hard to call. The germline V and J ends were trimmed by 5 bases and 4 bases, with 11 bases remaining between them. Germline lookup yields CDR1 MNHEY and CDR2 SMNVEV (reference sequence). CDR3 length: 13 residues. The CDR3 DNA sequence: TGTGCCAGCAGTACCGGCCTCCTCTATGGCTACACCTTC. Residues: CASSTGLLYGYTF.

This sequence joins TRBV30 and TRBJ1-1, with 8 bases that match TRBD1. This CDR3 comprises 12 residues. Germline V CDR1 and CDR2: GTSNPN, SVGIG (reference sequence). With V trimmed by 5 bases and J by 1 base, 0 bases remained unmatched. This CDR3 reads CAWGQGNTEAFF. In DNA form, the CDR3 reads TGTGCCTGGGGACAGGGGAACACTGAAGCTTTCTTT. Full variable domain (rest looked up from reference TRBV30 and TRBJ1-1): SQTIHQWPATLVQPVGSPLSLECTVEGTSNPNLYWYRQAAGRGLQLLFYSVGIGQISSEVPQNLSASRPQDRQFILSSKKLLLSDSGFYLCAWGQGNTEAFFGQGTRLTVV.

This chain joins TRBV13 and TRBJ2-2; 9 bases agree with TRBD1. The CDR3 spans 15 residues. The V and J ends lost 5 bases and 5 bases, in that order; junction bases with no gene match: 6. The germline V gene has CDR1 PRHDT and CDR2 FYEKMQ (reference sequence). As DNA, the CDR3 is TGTGCCAGCAGCCCAACAGGGGGCGGTACCGGGGAGCTGTTTTTT. Amino acids: CASSPTGGGTGELFF.

This clone was picked up one time. The chain uses TRBV4-1 and TRBJ2-7; D is ambiguous. The CDR3 is made up of 15 amino acids. Germline-derived CDR1 and CDR2 are MGHRA and YSYEKL. Trimming left V 0 bases short and J 2 bases short, with 11 bases between. The CDR3 reads CASSQELSSAYEQYF. The CDR3 DNA reads TGCGCCAGCAGCCAAGAGCTTTCTTCCGCCTACGAGCAGTACTTC.

The rearrangement uses TRBV6-5 and TRBJ2-7; TRBD2 is a possible D gene (5 bases). Germline V CDR1 and CDR2: MNHEY, SVGAGI. V lost 2 bases and J 3 bases, leaving 11 bases between the germline ends. The CDR3 contains 14 residues. This CDR3 is CASSYASHYYEQYF. The DNA of the CDR3 is TGTGCCAGCAGTTACGCTAGCCACTACTACGAGCAGTACTTC.

The chain uses TRBV10-3 and TRBJ2-7, with 12 bases aligning to TRBD2. Germline-derived CDR1 and CDR2 are ENHRY and SYGVKD. V shed 6 bases and J 0 bases; nucleotides not matched to a gene: 6. This CDR3 is 16 amino acids long. This CDR3 reads CAISGGLAGISYEQYF. CDR3 bases: TGTGCCATCAGCGGGGGACTAGCGGGTATCTCCTACGAGCAGTACTTC.

J is TRBJ2-1 and V is TRBV4-1, with D possibly matching TRBD2 (6 bases). The length of the CDR3 is 15 residues. Germline CDR1 reads MGHRA; CDR2 reads YSYEKL. Trimming removed 1 base from V and 6 bases from J, with 13 bases in between. The chain's CDR3 is CASSQGAGTANEQFF. DNA of the CDR3: TGCGCCAGCAGCCAAGGTGCGGGGACGGCCAATGAGCAGTTCTTC.